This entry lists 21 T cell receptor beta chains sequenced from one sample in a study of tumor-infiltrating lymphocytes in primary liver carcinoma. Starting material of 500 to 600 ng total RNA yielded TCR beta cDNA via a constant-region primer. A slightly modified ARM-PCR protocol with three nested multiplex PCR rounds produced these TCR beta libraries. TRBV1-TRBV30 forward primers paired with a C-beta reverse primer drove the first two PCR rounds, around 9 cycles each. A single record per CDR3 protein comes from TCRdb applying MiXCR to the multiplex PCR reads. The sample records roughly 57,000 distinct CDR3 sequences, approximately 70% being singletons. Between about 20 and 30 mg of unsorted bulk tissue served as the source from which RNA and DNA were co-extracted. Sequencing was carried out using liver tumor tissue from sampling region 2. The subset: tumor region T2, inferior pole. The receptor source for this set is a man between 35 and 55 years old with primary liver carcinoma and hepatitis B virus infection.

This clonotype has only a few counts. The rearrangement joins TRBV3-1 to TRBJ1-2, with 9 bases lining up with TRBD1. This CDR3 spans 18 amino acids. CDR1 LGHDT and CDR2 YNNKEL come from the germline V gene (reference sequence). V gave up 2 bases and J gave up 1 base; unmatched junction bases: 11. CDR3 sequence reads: CASSQSNLRDRDNYGYTF. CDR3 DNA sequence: TGTGCCAGCAGCCAATCGAACCTTCGGGACAGGGATAACTATGGCTACACCTTC.

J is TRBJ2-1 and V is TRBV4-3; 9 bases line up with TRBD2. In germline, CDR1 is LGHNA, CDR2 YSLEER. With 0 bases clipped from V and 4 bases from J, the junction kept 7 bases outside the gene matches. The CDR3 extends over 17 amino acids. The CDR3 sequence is CASSQEGGLAGYNEQFF. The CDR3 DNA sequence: TGCGCCAGCAGCCAAGAGGGCGGCCTAGCGGGGTACAATGAGCAGTTCTTC.

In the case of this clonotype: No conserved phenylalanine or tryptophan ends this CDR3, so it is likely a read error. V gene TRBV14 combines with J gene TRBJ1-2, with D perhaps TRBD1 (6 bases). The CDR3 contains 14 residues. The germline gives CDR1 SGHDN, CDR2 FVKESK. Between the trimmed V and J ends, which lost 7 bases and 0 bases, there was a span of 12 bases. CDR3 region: CASNTDRSNYGYTI. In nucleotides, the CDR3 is TGTGCCAGCAACACCGACAGGTCTAACTATGGCTACACCATC.

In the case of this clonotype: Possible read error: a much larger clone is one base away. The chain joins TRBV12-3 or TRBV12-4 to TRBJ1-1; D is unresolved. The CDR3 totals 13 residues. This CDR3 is CDSSFGMNTEAFF. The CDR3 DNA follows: TGTGACAGCAGTTTTGGCATGAACACTGAAGCTTTCTTT.

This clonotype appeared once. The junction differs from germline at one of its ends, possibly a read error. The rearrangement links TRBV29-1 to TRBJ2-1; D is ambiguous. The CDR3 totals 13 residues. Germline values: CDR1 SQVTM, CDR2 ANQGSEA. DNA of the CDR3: TGCAGCCTACCGGGTCTAGGAAACAATGAGCAGCTCTTC. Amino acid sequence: CSLPGLGNNEQLF.

In nucleotides, the CDR3 is TGTGCCAGCAACAGGGGGGCGAGGTTGAACACTGAAGCTTTCTTT. This gives the protein CASNRGARLNTEAFF. V usage is TRBV11-2 and J usage is TRBJ1-1; 8 nucleotides line up with TRBD1. The CDR3 runs 15 residues. With V trimmed by 7 bases and J by 0 bases, 7 bases remained unmatched. Germline-derived CDR1 and CDR2 are SGHAT and FQNNGV.

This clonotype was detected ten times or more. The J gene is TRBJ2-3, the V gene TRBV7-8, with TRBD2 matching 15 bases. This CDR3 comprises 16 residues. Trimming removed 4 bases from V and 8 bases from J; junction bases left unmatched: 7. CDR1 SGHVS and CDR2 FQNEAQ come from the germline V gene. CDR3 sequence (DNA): TGTGCCAGCAGCTCCCCCGGGACTAGCGGGAGGAGTACGCAGTATTTT. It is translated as CASSSPGTSGRSTQYF.

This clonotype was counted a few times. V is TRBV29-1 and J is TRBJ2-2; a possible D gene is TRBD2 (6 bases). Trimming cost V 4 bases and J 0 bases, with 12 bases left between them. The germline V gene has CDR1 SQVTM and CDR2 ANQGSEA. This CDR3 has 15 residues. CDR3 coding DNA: TGCAGCGTTGGGACTAACGTGGCGAACACCGGGGAGCTGTTTTTT. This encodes CSVGTNVANTGELFF.

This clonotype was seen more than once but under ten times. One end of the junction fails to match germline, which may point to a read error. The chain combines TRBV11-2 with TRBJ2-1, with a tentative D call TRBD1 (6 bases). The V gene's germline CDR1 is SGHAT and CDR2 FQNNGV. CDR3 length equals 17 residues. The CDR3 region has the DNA TGTGTCAGCAGCTTAGATCAACAGGGTATAGTCTACAATGAGCAGTTCTTC. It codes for CVSSLDQQGIVYNEQFF.

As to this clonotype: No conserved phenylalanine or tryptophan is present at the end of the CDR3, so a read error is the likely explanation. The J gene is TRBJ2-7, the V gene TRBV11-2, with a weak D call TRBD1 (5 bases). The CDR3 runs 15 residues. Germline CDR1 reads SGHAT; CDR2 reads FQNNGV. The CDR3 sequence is CASRLVTVGLYEQYL. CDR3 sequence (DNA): TGTGCCAGCAGATTAGTAACCGTGGGGCTCTACGAGCAGTACCTA.

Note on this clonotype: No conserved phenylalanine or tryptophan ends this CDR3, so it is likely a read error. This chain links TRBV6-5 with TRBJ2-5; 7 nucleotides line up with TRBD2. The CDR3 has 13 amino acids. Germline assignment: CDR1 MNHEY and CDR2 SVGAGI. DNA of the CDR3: TGTGCCAGCAGAAGCGGGATCCAAGAGACTCAGTACTCC. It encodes CASRSGIQETQYS.

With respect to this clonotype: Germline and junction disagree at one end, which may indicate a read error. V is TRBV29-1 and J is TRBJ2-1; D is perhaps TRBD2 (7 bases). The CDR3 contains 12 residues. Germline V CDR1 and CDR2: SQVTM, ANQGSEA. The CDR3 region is CSARTGGNEQSF. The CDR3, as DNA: TGCAGCGCCCGGACGGGGGGCAATGAGCAGTCCTTC.

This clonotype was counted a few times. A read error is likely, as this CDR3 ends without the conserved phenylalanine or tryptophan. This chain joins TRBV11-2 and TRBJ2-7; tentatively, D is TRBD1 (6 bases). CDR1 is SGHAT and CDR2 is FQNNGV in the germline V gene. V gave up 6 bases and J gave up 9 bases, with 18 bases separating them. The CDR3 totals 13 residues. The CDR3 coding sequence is TGTGCCAGCAGTCTTGCAGGGGTTGGCGGGCAGTACCTC. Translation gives CASSLAGVGGQYL.

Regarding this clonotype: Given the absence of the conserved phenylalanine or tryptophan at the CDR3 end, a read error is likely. This CDR3 is CARSTDRSNYGYTI. CDR3 DNA sequence: TGTGCCAGGAGCACCGACAGGTCTAACTATGGCTACACCATC. The chain couples TRBV14 to TRBJ1-2, with D tentatively TRBD1 (6 bases). CDR1 SGHDN and CDR2 FVKESK come from the germline V gene. The V end was cut by 9 bases, the J end by 0 bases, with 14 bases between. CDR3 length: 14 amino acids.

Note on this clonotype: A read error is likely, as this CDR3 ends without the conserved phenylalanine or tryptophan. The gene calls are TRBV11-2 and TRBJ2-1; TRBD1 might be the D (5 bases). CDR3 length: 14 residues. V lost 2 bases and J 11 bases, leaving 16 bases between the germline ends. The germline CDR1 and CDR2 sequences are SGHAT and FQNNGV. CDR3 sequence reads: CASSLYRLVSKQFL. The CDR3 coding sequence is TGTGCCAGCAGCTTATACAGGCTAGTTAGTAAGCAGTTCCTC.

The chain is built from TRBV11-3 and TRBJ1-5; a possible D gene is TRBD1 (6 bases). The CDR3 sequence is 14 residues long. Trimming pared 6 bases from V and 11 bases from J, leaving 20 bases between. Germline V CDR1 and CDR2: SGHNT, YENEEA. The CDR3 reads CASSDRYSNHAQHF. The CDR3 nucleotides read TGTGCCAGCAGTGACAGGTATAGCAATCACGCCCAGCATTTT.

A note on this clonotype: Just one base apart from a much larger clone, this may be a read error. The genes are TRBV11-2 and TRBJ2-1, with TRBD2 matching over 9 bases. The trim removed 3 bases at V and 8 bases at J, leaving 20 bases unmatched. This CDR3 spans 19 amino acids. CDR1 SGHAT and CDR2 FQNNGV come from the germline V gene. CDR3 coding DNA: TGTGCCAGCAGCTTCCAATGGGTGCCTGGGACTAGCAGGAGTCATGAGCAGTTCTTC. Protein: CASSFQWVPGTSRSHEQFF.

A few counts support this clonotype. In nucleotides, the CDR3 is TGCGCCAGCAGTGACCCGACTAGCGGGAGTGATGGTGAGCAGTTCTTC. Protein sequence: CASSDPTSGSDGEQFF. The rearrangement joins TRBV10-1 to TRBJ2-1; TRBD2 agrees at 12 bases. The CDR3 contains 16 residues. Germline CDR1 is WNHNN and CDR2 is SYGVQD (reference sequence). V dropped 3 bases and J dropped 9; count of bases not matched to a gene: 9.

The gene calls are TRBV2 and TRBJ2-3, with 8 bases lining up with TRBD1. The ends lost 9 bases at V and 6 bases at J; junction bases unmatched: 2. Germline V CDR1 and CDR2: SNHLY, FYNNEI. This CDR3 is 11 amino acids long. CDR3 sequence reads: CARRTGDTQYF. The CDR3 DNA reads TGTGCCAGAAGGACAGGGGATACGCAGTATTTT.

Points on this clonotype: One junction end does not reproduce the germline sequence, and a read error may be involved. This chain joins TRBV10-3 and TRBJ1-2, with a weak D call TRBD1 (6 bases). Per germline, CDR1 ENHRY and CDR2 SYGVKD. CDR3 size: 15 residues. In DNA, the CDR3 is TGCGACATCAGTGAGTCTCCGGAACAGGGAGGGGGCTACACCTTC. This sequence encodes CDISESPEQGGGYTF.

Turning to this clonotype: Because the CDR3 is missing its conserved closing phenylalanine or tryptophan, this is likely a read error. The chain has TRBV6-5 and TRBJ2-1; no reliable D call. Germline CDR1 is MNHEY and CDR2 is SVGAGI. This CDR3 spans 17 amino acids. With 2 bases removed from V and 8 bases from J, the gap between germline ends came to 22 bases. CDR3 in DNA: TGTGCCAGCAGTTACGGACCAACTAACGCCTTGGGGTATGAGCAGTTCTCA. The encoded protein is CASSYGPTNALGYEQFS.